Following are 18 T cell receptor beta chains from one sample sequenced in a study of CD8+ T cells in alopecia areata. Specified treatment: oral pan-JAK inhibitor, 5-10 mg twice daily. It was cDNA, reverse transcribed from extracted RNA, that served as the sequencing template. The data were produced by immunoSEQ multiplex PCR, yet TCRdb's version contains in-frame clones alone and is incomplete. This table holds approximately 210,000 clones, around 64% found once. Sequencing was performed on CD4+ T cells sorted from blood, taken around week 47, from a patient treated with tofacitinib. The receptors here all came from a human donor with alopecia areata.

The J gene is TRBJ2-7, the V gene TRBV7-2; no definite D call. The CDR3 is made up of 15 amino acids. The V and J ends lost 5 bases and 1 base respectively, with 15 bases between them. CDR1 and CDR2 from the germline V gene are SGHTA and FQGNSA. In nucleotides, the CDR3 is TGTGCCAGCAGCATTTCCCCGACTGATTCCTACGAGCAGTACTTC. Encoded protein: CASSISPTDSYEQYF.

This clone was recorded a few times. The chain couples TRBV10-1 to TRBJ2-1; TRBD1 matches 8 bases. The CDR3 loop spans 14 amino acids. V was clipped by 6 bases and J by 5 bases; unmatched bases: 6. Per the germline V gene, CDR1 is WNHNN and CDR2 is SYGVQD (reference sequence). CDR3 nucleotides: TGCGCCAGCAGAGGACAGGGTTCGAACAATGAGCAGTTCTTC. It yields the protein CASRGQGSNNEQFF.

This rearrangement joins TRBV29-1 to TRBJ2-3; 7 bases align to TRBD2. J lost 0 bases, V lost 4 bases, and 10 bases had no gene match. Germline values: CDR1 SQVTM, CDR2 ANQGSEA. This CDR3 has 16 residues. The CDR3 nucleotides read TGCAGCGTTGTAGGGCTAGCGGCCTCTAGCACAGATACGCAGTATTTT. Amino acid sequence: CSVVGLAASSTDTQYF.

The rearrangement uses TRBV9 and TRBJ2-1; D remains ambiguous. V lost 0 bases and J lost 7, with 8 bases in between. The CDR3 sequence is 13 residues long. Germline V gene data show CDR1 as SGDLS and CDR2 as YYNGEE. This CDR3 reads CASSVAYVNEQFF. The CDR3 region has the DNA TGTGCCAGCAGCGTAGCCTACGTAAATGAGCAGTTCTTC.

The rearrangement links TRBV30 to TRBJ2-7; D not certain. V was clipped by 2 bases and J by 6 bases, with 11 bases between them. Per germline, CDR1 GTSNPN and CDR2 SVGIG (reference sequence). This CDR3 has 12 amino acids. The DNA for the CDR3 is TGTGCCTGGAGTCCTCAAGGCTCCGAGCAGTACTTC. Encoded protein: CAWSPQGSEQYF.

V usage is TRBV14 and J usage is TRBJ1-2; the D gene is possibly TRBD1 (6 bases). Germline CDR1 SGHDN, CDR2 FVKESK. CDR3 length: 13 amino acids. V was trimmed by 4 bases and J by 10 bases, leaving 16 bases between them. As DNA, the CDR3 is TGTGCCAGCAGCCTTGACTACAGGGTACCCTACACCTTC. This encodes CASSLDYRVPYTF.

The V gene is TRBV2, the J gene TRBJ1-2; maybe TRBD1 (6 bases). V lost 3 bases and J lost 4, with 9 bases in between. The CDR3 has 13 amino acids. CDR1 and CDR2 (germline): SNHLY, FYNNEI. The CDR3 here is CASSETGPYGYTF. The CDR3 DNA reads TGTGCCAGCAGTGAGACAGGTCCCTATGGCTACACCTTC.

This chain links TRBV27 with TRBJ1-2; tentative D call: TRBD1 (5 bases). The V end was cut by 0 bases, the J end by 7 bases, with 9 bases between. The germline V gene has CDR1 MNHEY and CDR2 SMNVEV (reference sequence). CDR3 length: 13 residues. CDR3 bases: TGTGCCAGCAGTTTATCGCGGGGGTCTGGCTACACCTTC. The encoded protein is CASSLSRGSGYTF.

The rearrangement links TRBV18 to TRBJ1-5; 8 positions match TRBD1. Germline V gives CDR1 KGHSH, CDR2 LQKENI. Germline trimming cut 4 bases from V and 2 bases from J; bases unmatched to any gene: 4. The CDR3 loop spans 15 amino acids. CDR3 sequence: CASSLTQGGNQPQHF. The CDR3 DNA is TGTGCCAGCTCACTTACACAGGGGGGCAATCAGCCCCAGCATTTT.

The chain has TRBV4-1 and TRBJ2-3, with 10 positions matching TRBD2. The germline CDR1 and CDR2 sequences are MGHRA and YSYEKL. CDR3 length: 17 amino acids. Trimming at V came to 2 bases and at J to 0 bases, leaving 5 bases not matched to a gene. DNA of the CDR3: TGCGCCAGCAGCCAAACGAGACTAGCGGGCAGCACAGATACGCAGTATTTT. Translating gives CASSQTRLAGSTDTQYF.

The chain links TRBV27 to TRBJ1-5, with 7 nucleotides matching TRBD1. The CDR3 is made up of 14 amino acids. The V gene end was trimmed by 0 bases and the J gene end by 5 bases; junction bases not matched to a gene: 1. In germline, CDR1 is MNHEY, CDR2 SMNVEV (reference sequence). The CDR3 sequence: CASSLSGGDQPQHF. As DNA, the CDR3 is TGTGCCAGCAGTTTATCAGGGGGCGATCAGCCCCAGCATTTT.

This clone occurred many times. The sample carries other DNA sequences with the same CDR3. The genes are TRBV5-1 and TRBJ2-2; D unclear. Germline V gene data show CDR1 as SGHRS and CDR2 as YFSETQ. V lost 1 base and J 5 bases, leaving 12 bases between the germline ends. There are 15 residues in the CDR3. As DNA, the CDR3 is TGCGCCAGCAGCTTGAGTTCAGGCCCTACCGGGGAGCTGTTTTTT. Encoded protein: CASSLSSGPTGELFF.

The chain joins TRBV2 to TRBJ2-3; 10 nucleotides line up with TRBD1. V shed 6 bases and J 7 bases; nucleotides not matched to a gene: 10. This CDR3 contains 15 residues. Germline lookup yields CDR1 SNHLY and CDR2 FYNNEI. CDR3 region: CASSESATGGNTQYF. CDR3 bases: TGTGCCAGCAGCGAGTCCGCGACAGGGGGCAATACGCAGTATTTT.

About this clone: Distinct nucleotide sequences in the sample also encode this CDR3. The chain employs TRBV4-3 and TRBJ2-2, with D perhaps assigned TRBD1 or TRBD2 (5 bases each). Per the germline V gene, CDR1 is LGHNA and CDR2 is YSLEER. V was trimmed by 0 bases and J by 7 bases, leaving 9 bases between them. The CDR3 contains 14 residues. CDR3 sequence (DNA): TGCGCCAGCAGCCAAGATAGAGGGGTCGGGGAGCTGTTTTTT. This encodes CASSQDRGVGELFF.

This chain's CDR3 is CSSRLAGKSEQYF. In DNA form, the CDR3 reads TGCAGCTCCAGACTAGCGGGGAAGAGCGAGCAGTACTTC. The gene calls are TRBV29-1 and TRBJ2-7, with 11 bases aligning to TRBD2. Germline CDR1 SQVTM, CDR2 ANQGSEA. J gave up 6 bases and V 8 bases, and 9 bases lay outside the gene matches. This CDR3 contains 13 residues.

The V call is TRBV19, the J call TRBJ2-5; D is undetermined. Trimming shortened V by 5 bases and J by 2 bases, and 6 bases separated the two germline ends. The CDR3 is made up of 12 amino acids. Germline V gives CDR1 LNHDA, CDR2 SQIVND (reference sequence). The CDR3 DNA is TGTGCCAGTAGTGTGCGACAAGAGACCCAGTACTTC. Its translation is CASSVRQETQYF.

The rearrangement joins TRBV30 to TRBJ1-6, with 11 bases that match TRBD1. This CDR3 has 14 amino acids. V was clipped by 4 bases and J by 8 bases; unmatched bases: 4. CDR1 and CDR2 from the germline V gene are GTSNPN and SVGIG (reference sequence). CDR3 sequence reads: CAWNRDRGDSPLHF. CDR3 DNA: TGTGCCTGGAACCGGGACAGGGGGGATTCACCCCTCCACTTT.

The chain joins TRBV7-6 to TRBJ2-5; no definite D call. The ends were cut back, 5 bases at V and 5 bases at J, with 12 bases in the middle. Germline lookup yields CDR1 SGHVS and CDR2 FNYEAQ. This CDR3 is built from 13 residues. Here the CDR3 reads CASSLWARETQYF. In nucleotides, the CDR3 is TGTGCCAGCAGCCTATGGGCCAGGGAGACCCAGTACTTC.